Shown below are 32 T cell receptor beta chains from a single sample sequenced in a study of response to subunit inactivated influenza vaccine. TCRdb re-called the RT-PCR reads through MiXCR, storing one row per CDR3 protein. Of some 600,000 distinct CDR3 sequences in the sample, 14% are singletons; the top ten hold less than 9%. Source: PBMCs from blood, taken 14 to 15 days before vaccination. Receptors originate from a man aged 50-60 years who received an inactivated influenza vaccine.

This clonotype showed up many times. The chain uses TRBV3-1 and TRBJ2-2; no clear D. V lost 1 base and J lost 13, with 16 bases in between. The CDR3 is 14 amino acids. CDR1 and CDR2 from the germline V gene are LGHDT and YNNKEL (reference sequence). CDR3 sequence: CASSQASGPLPLFF. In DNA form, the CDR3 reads TGTGCCAGCAGCCAAGCCTCCGGTCCGCTCCCGCTGTTTTTT.

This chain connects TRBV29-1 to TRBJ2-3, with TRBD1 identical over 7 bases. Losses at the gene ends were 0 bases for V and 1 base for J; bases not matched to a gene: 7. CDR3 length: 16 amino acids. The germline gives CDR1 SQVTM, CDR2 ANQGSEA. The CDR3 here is CSVEDINRGGTDTQYF. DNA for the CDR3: TGCAGCGTTGAAGATATCAACAGGGGAGGCACAGATACGCAGTATTTT.

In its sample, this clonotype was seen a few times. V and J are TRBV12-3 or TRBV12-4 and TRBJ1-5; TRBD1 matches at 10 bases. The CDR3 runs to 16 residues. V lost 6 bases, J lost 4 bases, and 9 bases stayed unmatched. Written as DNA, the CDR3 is TGTGCCAGCAGCCCGGGACAGGGGATCCAGAATCAGCCCCAGCATTTT. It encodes CASSPGQGIQNQPQHF.

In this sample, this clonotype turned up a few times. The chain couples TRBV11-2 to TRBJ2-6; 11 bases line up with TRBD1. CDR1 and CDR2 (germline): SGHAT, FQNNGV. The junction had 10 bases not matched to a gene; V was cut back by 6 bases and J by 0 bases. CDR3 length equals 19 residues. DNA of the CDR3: TGTGCCAGCAGTCGACCCCGGGACAGGGGGAACTCTGGGGCCAACGTCCTGACTTTC. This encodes CASSRPRDRGNSGANVLTF.

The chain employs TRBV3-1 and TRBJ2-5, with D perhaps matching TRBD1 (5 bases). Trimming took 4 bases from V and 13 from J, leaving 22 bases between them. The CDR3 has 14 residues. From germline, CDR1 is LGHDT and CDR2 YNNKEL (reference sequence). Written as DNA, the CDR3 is TGTGCCAGCAGCCCCTCGGCAGGAAAGGGGCCAGGGTACTTC. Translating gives CASSPSAGKGPGYF.

The CDR3 nucleotides are TGTGCCACCGCAACCAGGACAGGCTCTGGTGGCTACACCTTC. Encoded protein: CATATRTGSGGYTF. J is TRBJ1-2 and V is TRBV15; 7 bases map to TRBD1. There are 14 residues in the CDR3. V lost 8 bases and J lost 7; bases outside the gene matches: 13. Per germline, CDR1 LNHNV and CDR2 YYDKDF (reference sequence).

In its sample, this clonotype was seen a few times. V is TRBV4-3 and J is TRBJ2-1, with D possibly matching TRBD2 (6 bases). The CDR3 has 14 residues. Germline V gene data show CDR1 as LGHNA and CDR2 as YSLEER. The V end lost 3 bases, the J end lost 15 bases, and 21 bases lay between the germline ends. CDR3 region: CASSHRTRDGGRFF. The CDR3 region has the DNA TGCGCCAGCAGCCACCGGACCCGGGACGGAGGGCGGTTCTTC.

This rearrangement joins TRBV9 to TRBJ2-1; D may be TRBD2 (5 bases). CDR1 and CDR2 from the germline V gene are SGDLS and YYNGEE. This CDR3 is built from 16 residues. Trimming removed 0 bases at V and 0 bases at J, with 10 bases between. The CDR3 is CASSVDMGSSYNEQFF. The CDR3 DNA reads TGTGCCAGCAGCGTAGACATGGGGAGCTCCTACAATGAGCAGTTCTTC.

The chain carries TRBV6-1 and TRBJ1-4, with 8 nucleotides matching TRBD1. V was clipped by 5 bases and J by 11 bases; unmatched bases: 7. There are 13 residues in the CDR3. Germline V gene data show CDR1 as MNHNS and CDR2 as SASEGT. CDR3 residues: CASSPPDRAKLFF. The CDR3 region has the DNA TGTGCCAGCAGTCCGCCGGACAGGGCCAAACTGTTTTTT.

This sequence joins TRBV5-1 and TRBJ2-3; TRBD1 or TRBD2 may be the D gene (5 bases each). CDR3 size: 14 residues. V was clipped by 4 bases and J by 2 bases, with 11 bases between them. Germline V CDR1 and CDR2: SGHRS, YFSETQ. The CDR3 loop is CASSRDHNTDTQYF. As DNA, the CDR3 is TGCGCCAGCAGCCGGGACCACAACACAGATACGCAGTATTTT.

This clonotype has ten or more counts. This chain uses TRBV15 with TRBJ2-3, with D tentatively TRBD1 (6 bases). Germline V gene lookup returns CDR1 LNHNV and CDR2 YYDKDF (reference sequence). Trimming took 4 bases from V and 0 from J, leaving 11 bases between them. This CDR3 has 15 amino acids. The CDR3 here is CATSTRTASTDTQYF. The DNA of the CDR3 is TGTGCCACCAGCACGAGGACAGCTAGCACAGATACGCAGTATTTT.

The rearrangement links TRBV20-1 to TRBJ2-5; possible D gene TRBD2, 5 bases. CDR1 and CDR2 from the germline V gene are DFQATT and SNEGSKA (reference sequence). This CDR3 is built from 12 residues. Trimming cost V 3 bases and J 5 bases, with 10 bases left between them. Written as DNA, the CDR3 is TGCAGTGCTAGTCGCCCGGGGGAGACCCAGTACTTC. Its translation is CSASRPGETQYF.

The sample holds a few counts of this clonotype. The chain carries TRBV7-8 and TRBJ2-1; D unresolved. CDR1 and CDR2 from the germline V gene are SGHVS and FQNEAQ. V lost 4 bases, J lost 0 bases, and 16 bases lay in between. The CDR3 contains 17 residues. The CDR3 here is CASSSLSPRSSYNEQFF. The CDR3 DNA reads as TGTGCCAGCAGCTCCCTTTCCCCACGAAGCTCCTACAATGAGCAGTTCTTC.

Here the CDR3 reads CSARGMRETLYEQYF. CDR3 DNA: TGCAGTGCTAGAGGGATGCGGGAAACTCTCTACGAGCAGTACTTC. V gene TRBV20-1 combines with J gene TRBJ2-7, with a possible D match to TRBD2 (6 bases). Germline V lookup: CDR1 DFQATT, CDR2 SNEGSKA (reference sequence). This CDR3 contains 15 residues. V was pared by 1 base and J by 3 bases, with 16 bases between.

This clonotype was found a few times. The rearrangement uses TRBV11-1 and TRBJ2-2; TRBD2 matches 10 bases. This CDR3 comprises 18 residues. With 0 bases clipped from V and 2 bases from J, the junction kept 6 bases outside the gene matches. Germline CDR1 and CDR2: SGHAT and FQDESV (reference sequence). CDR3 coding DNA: TGTGCCAGCAGCTTAGCCCCCGGACTAGCGGATAACACCGGGGAGCTGTTTTTT. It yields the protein CASSLAPGLADNTGELFF.

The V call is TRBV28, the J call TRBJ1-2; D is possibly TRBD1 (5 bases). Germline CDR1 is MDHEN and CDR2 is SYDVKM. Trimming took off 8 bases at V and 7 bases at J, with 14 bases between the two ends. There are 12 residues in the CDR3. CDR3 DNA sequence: TGTGCCAGCGGTATCCGCAGGGTTGGCTACACCTTC. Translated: CASGIRRVGYTF.

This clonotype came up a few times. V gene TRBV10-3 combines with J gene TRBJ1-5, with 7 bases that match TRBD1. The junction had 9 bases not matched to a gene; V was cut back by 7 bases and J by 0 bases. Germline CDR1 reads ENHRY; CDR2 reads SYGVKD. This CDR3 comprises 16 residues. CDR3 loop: CAINLDRDYSNQPQHF. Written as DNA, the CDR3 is TGTGCCATCAACCTCGACAGGGACTATAGCAATCAGCCCCAGCATTTT.

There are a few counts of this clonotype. Written as DNA, the CDR3 is TGTGCCAGCAGCCCCGGCCGACAGTTCACAGATACGCAGTATTTT. This codes for CASSPGRQFTDTQYF. The V call is TRBV7-2, the J call TRBJ2-3; a weak D match, TRBD1 (5 bases). Germline V gives CDR1 SGHTA, CDR2 FQGNSA. The CDR3 extends over 15 amino acids. V was cut by 5 bases and J by 2 bases, with 14 bases left in between. Combining the CDR3 with reference TRBV7-2 and TRBJ2-3 gives the whole variable domain GAGVSQSPSNKVTEKGKDVELRCDPISGHTALYWYRQSLGQGLEFLIYFQGNSAPDKSGLPSDRFSAERTGGSVSTLTIQRTQQEDSAVYLCASSPGRQFTDTQYFGPGTRLTVL.

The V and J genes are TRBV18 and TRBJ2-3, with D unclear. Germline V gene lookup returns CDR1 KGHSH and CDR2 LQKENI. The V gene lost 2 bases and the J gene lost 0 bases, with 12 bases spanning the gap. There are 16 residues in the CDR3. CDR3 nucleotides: TGTGCCAGCTCACCAGCGGTTGCATCTAGCACAGATACGCAGTATTTT. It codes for CASSPAVASSTDTQYF.

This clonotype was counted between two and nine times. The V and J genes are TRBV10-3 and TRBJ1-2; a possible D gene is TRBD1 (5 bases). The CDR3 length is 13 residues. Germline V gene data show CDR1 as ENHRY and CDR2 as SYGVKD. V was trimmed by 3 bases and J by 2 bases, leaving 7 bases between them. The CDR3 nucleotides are TGTGCCATCAGTGAAGAGGGGAACTATGGCTACACCTTC. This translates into CAISEEGNYGYTF.

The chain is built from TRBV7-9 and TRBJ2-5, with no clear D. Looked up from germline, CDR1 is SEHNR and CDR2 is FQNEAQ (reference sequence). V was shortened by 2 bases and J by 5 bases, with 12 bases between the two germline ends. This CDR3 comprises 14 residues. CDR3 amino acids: CASSLRANLETQYF. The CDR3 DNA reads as TGTGCCAGCAGCTTACGGGCCAATTTGGAGACCCAGTACTTC.

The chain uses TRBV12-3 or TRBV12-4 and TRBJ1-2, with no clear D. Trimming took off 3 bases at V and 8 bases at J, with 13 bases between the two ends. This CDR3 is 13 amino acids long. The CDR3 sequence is CASSFSRGNGYTF. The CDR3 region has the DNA TGTGCCAGCAGTTTTTCTAGAGGCAACGGCTACACCTTC.

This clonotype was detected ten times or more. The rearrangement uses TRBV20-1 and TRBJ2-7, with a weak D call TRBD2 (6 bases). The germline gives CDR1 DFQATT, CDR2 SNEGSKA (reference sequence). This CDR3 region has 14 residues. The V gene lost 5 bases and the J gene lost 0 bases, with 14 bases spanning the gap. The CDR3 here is CSALGGTNSYEQYF. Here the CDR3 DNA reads TGCAGTGCTTTAGGCGGGACCAACTCCTACGAGCAGTACTTC.

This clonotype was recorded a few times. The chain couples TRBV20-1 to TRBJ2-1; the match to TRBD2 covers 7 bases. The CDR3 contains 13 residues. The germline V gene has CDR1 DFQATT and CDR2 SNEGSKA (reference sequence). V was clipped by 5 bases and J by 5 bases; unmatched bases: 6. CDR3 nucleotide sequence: TGCAGTGCTGACCGGGACTATAACAATGAGCAGTTCTTC. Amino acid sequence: CSADRDYNNEQFF.

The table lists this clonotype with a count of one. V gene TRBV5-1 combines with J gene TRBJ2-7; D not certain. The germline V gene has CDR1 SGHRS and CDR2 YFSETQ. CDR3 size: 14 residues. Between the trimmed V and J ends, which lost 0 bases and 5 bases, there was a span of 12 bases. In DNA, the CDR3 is TGCGCCAGCAGCTTGGACGGTAGACCTGACGAGCAGTACTTC. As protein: CASSLDGRPDEQYF.

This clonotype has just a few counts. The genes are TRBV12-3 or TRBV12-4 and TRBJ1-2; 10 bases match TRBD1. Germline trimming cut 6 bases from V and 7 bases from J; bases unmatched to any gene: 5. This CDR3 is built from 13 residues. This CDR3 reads CASSWDRGSGYTF. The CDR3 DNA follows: TGTGCCAGCAGCTGGGACAGGGGAAGTGGCTACACCTTC.

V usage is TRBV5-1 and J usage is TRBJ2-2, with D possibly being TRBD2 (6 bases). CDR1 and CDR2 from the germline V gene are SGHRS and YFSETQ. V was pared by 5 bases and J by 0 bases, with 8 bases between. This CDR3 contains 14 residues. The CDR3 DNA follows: TGCGCCAGCAGGTGGGGGGCGAACACCGGGGAGCTGTTTTTT. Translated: CASRWGANTGELFF.

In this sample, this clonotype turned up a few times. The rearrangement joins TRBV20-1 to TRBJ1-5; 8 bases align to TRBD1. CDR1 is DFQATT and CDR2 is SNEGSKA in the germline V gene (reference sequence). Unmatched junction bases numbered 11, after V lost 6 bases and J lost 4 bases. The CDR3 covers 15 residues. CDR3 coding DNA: TGCAGTGCCCGCCCAGGGGGCCTTAGTAATCAGCCCCAGCATTTT. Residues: CSARPGGLSNQPQHF.

The CDR3 here is CAITTGAYGYTF. Written as DNA, the CDR3 is TGTGCCATCACGACGGGGGCCTATGGCTACACCTTC. V is TRBV10-3 and J is TRBJ1-2, with D possibly being TRBD1 (6 bases). This CDR3 is built from 12 residues. V was clipped by 7 bases and J by 4 bases, with 10 bases between them. The germline gives CDR1 ENHRY, CDR2 SYGVKD.

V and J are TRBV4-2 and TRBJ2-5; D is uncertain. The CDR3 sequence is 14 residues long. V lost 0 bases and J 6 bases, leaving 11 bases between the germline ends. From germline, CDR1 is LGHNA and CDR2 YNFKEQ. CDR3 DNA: TGTGCCAGCAGCCAAGATACGGGCCCCCAGACCCAGTACTTC. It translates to CASSQDTGPQTQYF.

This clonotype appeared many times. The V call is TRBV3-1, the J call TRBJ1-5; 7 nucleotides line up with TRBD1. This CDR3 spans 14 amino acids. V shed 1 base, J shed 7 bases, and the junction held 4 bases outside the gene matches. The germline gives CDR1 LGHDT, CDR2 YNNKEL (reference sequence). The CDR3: CASSQAGGGQPQHF. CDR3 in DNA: TGTGCCAGCAGCCAAGCAGGGGGGGGCCAGCCCCAGCATTTT.

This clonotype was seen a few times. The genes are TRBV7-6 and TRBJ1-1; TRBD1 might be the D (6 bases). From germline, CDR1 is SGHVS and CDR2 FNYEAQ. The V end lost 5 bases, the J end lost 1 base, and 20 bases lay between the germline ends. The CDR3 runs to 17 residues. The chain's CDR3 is CASSRNRVTEPNTEAFF. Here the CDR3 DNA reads TGTGCCAGCAGCCGTAACAGGGTAACCGAACCGAACACTGAAGCTTTCTTT.